The 21 T cell receptor beta chains in this list originate from one sample, sequenced in a study of immune evolution from preneoplasia to lung adenocarcinoma. Data came from immunoSEQ multiplex PCR; TCRdb stores just in-frame clones and leaves some out. The sample holds about 4,000 clones; around four fifths are singletons and the top ten take about 11%. The sequencing sample was made of FFPE minimally invasive lung adenocarcinoma tissue. These receptor sequences come from a person aged 65-85 years with lung adenocarcinoma.

The chain uses TRBV30 and TRBJ2-7, with 9 bases aligning to TRBD1. The CDR3 runs 14 residues. Germline CDR1 GTSNPN, CDR2 SVGIG (reference sequence). J gave up 3 bases and V 5 bases, and 8 bases lay outside the gene matches. The CDR3 loop reads CAWAGTGFFYEQYF. CDR3 coding DNA: TGTGCCTGGGCCGGGACAGGGTTTTTCTACGAGCAGTACTTC.

The rearrangement links TRBV6-5 to TRBJ2-7, with D perhaps TRBD1 (5 bases). This CDR3 is built from 11 residues. Trimming shortened V by 11 bases and J by 5 bases, and 13 bases separated the two germline ends. CDR1 and CDR2 from the germline V gene are MNHEY and SVGAGI. The CDR3, as DNA: TGTGCCGTGGGGCAGGGCCACGAGCAGTACTTC. Its protein is CAVGQGHEQYF.

The chain employs TRBV27 and TRBJ2-7; a weak D match, TRBD2 (6 bases). Deletions cut 3 bases from V and 4 bases from J, with 13 bases between. Looked up from germline, CDR1 is MNHEY and CDR2 is SMNVEV (reference sequence). This CDR3 region has 14 residues. The CDR3 protein is CASSLGREQYEQYF. The CDR3 DNA reads TGTGCCAGCAGTTTGGGGCGGGAACAGTACGAGCAGTACTTC.

The chain employs TRBV7-2 and TRBJ1-1; TRBD1 matches 7 bases. This CDR3 has 15 amino acids. In germline, CDR1 is SGHTA, CDR2 FQGNSA. V gave up 5 bases and J gave up 5 bases; unmatched junction bases: 11. This chain's CDR3 is CASSANRGMSTEAFF. For the CDR3, the DNA is TGTGCCAGCAGCGCGAACAGGGGAATGAGTACTGAAGCTTTCTTT. Drawing the rest from reference TRBV7-2 and TRBJ1-1, the complete variable domain is GAGVSQSPSNKVTEKGKDVELRCDPISGHTALYWYRQSLGQGLEFLIYFQGNSAPDKSGLPSDRFSAERTGGSVSTLTIQRTQQEDSAVYLCASSANRGMSTEAFFGQGTRLTVV.

V and J are TRBV14 and TRBJ2-6, with TRBD1 matching over 8 bases. This CDR3 is 19 amino acids long. The germline V gene encodes CDR1 SGHDN and CDR2 FVKESK. Trimming at V came to 3 bases and at J to 0 bases, leaving 10 bases not matched to a gene. CDR3 nucleotide sequence: TGTGCCAGCAGCCATATAGTCCGGGACAGGAGCTCTGGGGCCAACGTCCTGACTTTC. It yields the protein CASSHIVRDRSSGANVLTF.

This CDR3 reads CASSLSRRETQYF. CDR3 DNA: TGTGCCAGCAGTTTGTCCCGCCGAGAGACCCAGTACTTC. The rearrangement links TRBV27 to TRBJ2-5; D is unresolved. The CDR3 extends over 13 amino acids. CDR1 and CDR2 (germline): MNHEY, SMNVEV (reference sequence). V lost 3 bases and J 4 bases, leaving 9 bases between the germline ends.

The CDR3 DNA sequence: TGTGCCAGCACGAGACAGGGTTATGAGCAGTTCTTC. Translating gives CASTRQGYEQFF. This chain joins TRBV7-9 and TRBJ2-1, with 7 bases that match TRBD1. CDR1 and CDR2 from the germline V gene are SEHNR and FQNEAQ (reference sequence). Trimming removed 7 bases from V and 8 bases from J; junction bases left unmatched: 5. The CDR3 is made up of 12 amino acids.

Relative to its sample, this clone is large. This sequence joins TRBV6-5 and TRBJ1-2; D gene ambiguous. The germline V and J ends were trimmed by 4 bases and 8 bases, with 14 bases remaining between them. The CDR3 spans 13 residues. Germline V lookup: CDR1 MNHEY, CDR2 SVGAGI. The CDR3 loop is CASSSSGGRGYTF. CDR3 nucleotide sequence: TGTGCCAGCAGTTCCTCCGGCGGGCGCGGCTACACCTTC.

This chain connects TRBV4-2 to TRBJ2-3; D assignment may be TRBD1 or TRBD2 (5 bases each). V shed 0 bases and J shed 0 bases, with 16 bases lying between them. CDR3 length equals 18 residues. Germline V gene lookup returns CDR1 LGHNA and CDR2 YNFKEQ. CDR3 sequence: CASSQDGTARTSTDTQYF. CDR3 bases: TGTGCCAGCAGCCAAGATGGGACCGCGCGTACTAGCACAGATACGCAGTATTTT.

The chain links TRBV25-1 to TRBJ2-2; D uncertain. Germline V gene sequence: CDR1 MGHDK, CDR2 SYGVNS. Trimming pared 2 bases from V and 10 bases from J, leaving 5 bases between. The CDR3 has 11 amino acids. CDR3 protein: CASSENLELFF. CDR3 nucleotides: TGTGCCAGCAGTGAAAATCTGGAGCTGTTTTTT.

This clone has only one observation. Other DNA variants within this sample encode the same CDR3. This rearrangement joins TRBV7-3 to TRBJ2-1; no definite D call. The ends were cut back, 2 bases at V and 0 bases at J, with 8 bases in the middle. Germline CDR1 SGHTA, CDR2 FQGTGA. The CDR3 length is 15 residues. The CDR3 DNA sequence: TGTGCCAGCAGCTTAGGTCCTAGCTCCTACAATGAGCAGTTCTTC. It encodes CASSLGPSSYNEQFF.

J is TRBJ1-1 and V is TRBV27; tentative D call: TRBD1 (5 bases). The ends were cut back, 8 bases at V and 0 bases at J, with 10 bases in the middle. Germline V gene sequence: CDR1 MNHEY, CDR2 SMNVEV (reference sequence). The CDR3 runs to 13 residues. The DNA of the CDR3 is TGTGCCAGCCATCTGACAGTGAACACTGAAGCTTTCTTT. It encodes CASHLTVNTEAFF.

The V call is TRBV5-1, the J call TRBJ2-5, with 7 bases fitting TRBD1. This CDR3 has 14 residues. J gave up 3 bases and V 3 bases, and 5 bases lay outside the gene matches. CDR1 is SGHRS and CDR2 is YFSETQ in the germline V gene. The CDR3 is CASSSTGAEETQYF. The CDR3 DNA follows: TGCGCCAGCAGCTCCACAGGGGCGGAAGAGACCCAGTACTTC.

The chain has TRBV7-8 and TRBJ1-5, with 8 bases aligning to TRBD1. The V segment lost 7 bases and the J segment 4 bases; nucleotides outside the gene matches: 12. From germline, CDR1 is SGHVS and CDR2 FQNEAQ. The CDR3 has 16 residues. CDR3 sequence reads: CASTQGQGHGNQPQHF. Here the CDR3 DNA reads TGTGCCAGCACCCAAGGACAGGGACACGGAAATCAGCCCCAGCATTTT.

The genes are TRBV5-1 and TRBJ2-7, with D perhaps TRBD1 (5 bases). The CDR3 is made up of 14 amino acids. V lost 3 bases and J lost 3, with 13 bases in between. Germline CDR1 and CDR2: SGHRS and YFSETQ. Here the CDR3 DNA reads TGCGCCAGCAGCTCCGACAGCGCGAGCTACGAGCAGTACTTC. This encodes CASSSDSASYEQYF.

The chain uses TRBV28 and TRBJ1-5, with D hard to call. Trimming took 7 bases from V and 2 from J, leaving 12 bases between them. This CDR3 is built from 14 residues. Looked up from germline, CDR1 is MDHEN and CDR2 is SYDVKM. CDR3 sequence reads: CASNFIRRNQPQHF. In DNA, the CDR3 is TGTGCCAGCAACTTTATTCGGCGCAATCAGCCCCAGCATTTT.

In this sample, this clone turned up once. V is TRBV7-9 and J is TRBJ1-2; a weak D match, TRBD1 (5 bases). V lost 0 bases and J lost 6, with 14 bases in between. Germline V gene data show CDR1 as SEHNR and CDR2 as FQNEAQ (reference sequence). The CDR3 has 15 amino acids. CDR3 sequence: CASSLAVLRVDGYTF. The CDR3 DNA follows: TGTGCCAGCAGCTTAGCAGTCCTCAGGGTTGATGGCTACACCTTC. Variable domain in full (rest from reference TRBV7-9 and TRBJ1-2): DTGVSQNPRHKITKRGQNVTFRCDPISEHNRLYWYRQTLGQGPEFLTYFQNEAQLEKSRLLSDRFSAERPKGSFSTLEIQRTEQGDSAMYLCASSLAVLRVDGYTFGSGTRLTVV.

The genes are TRBV6-5 and TRBJ2-2; D gene unclear. CDR1 and CDR2 (germline): MNHEY, SVGAGI. Trimming took off 0 bases at V and 1 base at J, with 6 bases between the two ends. This CDR3 is 15 amino acids long. This CDR3 reads CASSYSSGNTGELFF. CDR3 DNA sequence: TGTGCCAGCAGTTACTCGAGTGGGAACACCGGGGAGCTGTTTTTT.

The chain uses TRBV28 and TRBJ2-5; D is undetermined. Germline lookup yields CDR1 MDHEN and CDR2 SYDVKM. The CDR3 contains 13 residues. With 7 bases removed from V and 5 bases from J, the gap between germline ends came to 14 bases. CDR3 sequence (DNA): TGTGCCAGCATGGGTGTGGGAAGGGAGACCCAGTACTTC. It yields the protein CASMGVGRETQYF.

CDR3 residues: CASVSVFKQSRANVLTF. For the CDR3, the DNA is TGTGCCAGCGTAAGTGTGTTCAAACAAAGTCGGGCCAACGTCCTGACTTTC. The chain has TRBV9 and TRBJ2-6; D gene ambiguous. There are 17 residues in the CDR3. V was cut by 7 bases and J by 5 bases, with 22 bases left in between. Germline CDR1 is SGDLS and CDR2 is YYNGEE.

The chain has TRBV6-5 and TRBJ2-2, with TRBD1 matching over 8 bases. The CDR3 runs 14 residues. The V and J ends lost 10 bases and 3 bases, in that order; junction bases with no gene match: 7. The V gene's germline CDR1 is MNHEY and CDR2 SVGAGI. The CDR3 reads CATTDRVDTGELFF. CDR3 nucleotides: TGTGCCACCACGGACAGGGTTGACACCGGGGAGCTGTTTTTT.